Below are 20 T cell receptor beta chains sequenced from a single sample in a study of OX40 agonist ivuxolimab in advanced cancers. Assay: immunoSEQ multiplex PCR; the TCRdb copy retains only in-frame clones and omits some. The sample contains some 47,000 clones, around 80% of which appear only once. Specimen: CD4+ or CD8+ T cells sorted from blood, collected in a trial of the OX40 agonist ivuxolimab. Receptor source: an adult with an advanced solid tumor such as melanoma, head and neck, liver or kidney cancer.

The chain employs TRBV6-1 and TRBJ2-7; the D gene is possibly TRBD1 (6 bases). CDR1 and CDR2 (germline): MNHNS, SASEGT. Between the trimmed V and J ends, which lost 6 bases and 3 bases, there was a span of 12 bases. The CDR3 length is 13 residues. In nucleotides, the CDR3 is TGTGCCAGCAGCCAGGGGTTATTCTACGAGCAGTACTTC. It yields the protein CASSQGLFYEQYF.

V usage is TRBV7-9 and J usage is TRBJ1-1, with D unclear. Germline CDR1 SEHNR, CDR2 FQNEAQ (reference sequence). This CDR3 has 14 amino acids. The ends were cut back, 1 base at V and 4 bases at J, with 10 bases in the middle. CDR3 nucleotides: TGTGCCAGCAGCTTAGAAGGACGTCCCACTGAAGCTTTCTTT. Its translation: CASSLEGRPTEAFF.

V is TRBV27 and J is TRBJ2-4; TRBD2 agrees at 9 bases. Germline V gene lookup returns CDR1 MNHEY and CDR2 SMNVEV (reference sequence). The CDR3 is 14 amino acids. Trimming removed 2 bases from V and 9 bases from J; junction bases left unmatched: 5. The CDR3 protein is CASSLGAGGGIQYF. Here the CDR3 DNA reads TGTGCCAGCAGTTTAGGAGCGGGAGGAGGCATTCAGTACTTC.

V usage is TRBV6-4 and J usage is TRBJ2-5; D uncertain. The J call could be wrong; TRBJ2-7 is a better fit for the DNA end. Per the germline V gene, CDR1 is MRHNA and CDR2 is SNTAGT. The CDR3 consists of 11 residues. CDR3 in DNA: TGTGCCAGCAGCCTTTTCTGCGAGCAGTACTTC. This gives the protein CASSLFCEQYF.

The V and J genes are TRBV11-1 and TRBJ2-1; 12 bases agree with TRBD2. V lost 6 bases to trimming and J lost 3 bases; unmatched junction nucleotides: 9. CDR3 length: 17 amino acids. Germline-derived CDR1 and CDR2 are SGHAT and FQDESV (reference sequence). CDR3 loop: CASSYRLAGVIYNEQFF. In DNA form, the CDR3 reads TGTGCCAGCAGTTACCGACTAGCGGGAGTCATCTACAATGAGCAGTTCTTC.

The chain carries TRBV7-9 and TRBJ1-4; a possible D gene is TRBD1 (5 bases). CDR3 length: 13 residues. Trimming stripped 6 bases from V and 8 bases from J, with 13 bases between. In germline, CDR1 is SEHNR, CDR2 FQNEAQ (reference sequence). CDR3 sequence (DNA): TGTGCCAGCAGTCGCGGTCAGGGCGAAAAACTGTTTTTT. Translating gives CASSRGQGEKLFF.

V is TRBV19 and J is TRBJ2-1, with 9 bases fitting TRBD2. The CDR3 runs to 16 residues. J gave up 8 bases and V 6 bases, and 14 bases lay outside the gene matches. Germline V gene data show CDR1 as LNHDA and CDR2 as SQIVND (reference sequence). The CDR3 region has the DNA TGTGCCAGTAGCAACACGATAGCGGGAGTTGGGGATGAGCAGTTCTTC. It is translated as CASSNTIAGVGDEQFF.

The chain employs TRBV5-6 and TRBJ2-1; D may be TRBD1 or TRBD2 (5 bases each). This CDR3 comprises 15 residues. Between the trimmed V and J ends, which lost 4 bases and 1 base, there was a span of 12 bases. Germline V CDR1 and CDR2: SGHDT, YYEEEE. Here the CDR3 reads CASSTAWGSYNEQFF. The DNA of the CDR3 is TGTGCCAGCAGCACTGCCTGGGGGTCCTACAATGAGCAGTTCTTC.

CDR3 coding DNA: TGTGCCAGCAGCTTAAGGACACCCCATGGCGGGGGCGAGCAGTACTTC. Its translation is CASSLRTPHGGGEQYF. The genes are TRBV11-2 and TRBJ2-7, with 7 bases lining up with TRBD2. Germline V gene data show CDR1 as SGHAT and CDR2 as FQNNGV. J was trimmed by 6 bases and V by 2 bases; bases with no gene match: 13. CDR3 size: 16 residues.

This chain connects TRBV6-1 to TRBJ1-1; unclear D gene. The CDR3 contains 13 residues. Trimming cost V 7 bases and J 3 bases, with 12 bases left between them. In germline, CDR1 is MNHNS, CDR2 SASEGT. The CDR3, as DNA: TGTGCCAGCATCCCCAGGACGGACACTGAAGCTTTCTTT. This gives the protein CASIPRTDTEAFF.

The chain employs TRBV4-3 and TRBJ2-3, with TRBD2 matching over 7 bases. The CDR3 is 14 residues long. V was pared by 8 bases and J by 4 bases, with 9 bases of the junction left unmatched. The germline V gene has CDR1 LGHNA and CDR2 YSLEER. CDR3 protein: CASGTGGWADTQYF. CDR3 in DNA: TGCGCCAGCGGTACCGGGGGGTGGGCAGATACGCAGTATTTT.

This chain links TRBV18 with TRBJ2-5; TRBD2 matches 8 bases. Judging by the DNA end, TRBJ2-7 fits better; the J call may be wrong. The germline CDR1 and CDR2 sequences are KGHSH and LQKENI. The CDR3 is 15 residues long. The CDR3, as DNA: TGTGCCAGCTCACCGACCGGGACTAGCTCCTACGAGCAGTACTTC. Translating it yields CASSPTGTSSYEQYF.

This sequence joins TRBV30 and TRBJ2-5; 10 bases fit TRBD2. CDR3 length equals 16 residues. Per germline, CDR1 GTSNPN and CDR2 SVGIG (reference sequence). Trimming removed 1 base from V and 4 bases from J; junction bases left unmatched: 9. For the CDR3, the DNA is TGTGCCTGGAGTGCTGGGGCTAGCGGGAGTTTAGAGACCCAGTACTTC. Translated, it gives CAWSAGASGSLETQYF.

The chain couples TRBV5-4 to TRBJ2-5; 12 nucleotides align to TRBD2. The V segment lost 2 bases and the J segment 0 bases; nucleotides outside the gene matches: 2. This CDR3 contains 16 residues. Germline assignment: CDR1 SGHNT and CDR2 YYREEE (reference sequence). The CDR3 region has the DNA TGTGCCAGCAGCTTTGGACTAGCGGGGTACCAAGAGACCCAGTACTTC. Protein: CASSFGLAGYQETQYF. The full variable domain, rest sourced from reference TRBV5-4 and TRBJ2-5, is ETGVTQSPTHLIKTRGQQVTLRCSSQSGHNTVSWYQQALGQGPQFIFQYYREEENGRGNFPPRFSGLQFPNYSSELNVNALELDDSALYLCASSFGLAGYQETQYFGPGTRLLVL.

This rearrangement joins TRBV19 to TRBJ1-2, with D maybe TRBD1 (6 bases). The CDR3 extends over 15 amino acids. With 5 bases removed from V and 2 bases from J, the gap between germline ends came to 15 bases. CDR1 and CDR2 (germline): LNHDA, SQIVND (reference sequence). The chain's CDR3 is CASSFGGSPNYGYTF. CDR3 coding DNA: TGTGCCAGTAGTTTTGGGGGCTCCCCGAACTATGGCTACACCTTC.

The genes are TRBV7-9 and TRBJ1-3; D ambiguous. Trimming took 3 bases from V and 0 from J, leaving 12 bases between them. This CDR3 is built from 16 residues. Germline CDR1 and CDR2: SEHNR and FQNEAQ (reference sequence). CDR3 loop: CASSFFRGSSGNTIYF. The CDR3 bases are TGTGCCAGCAGCTTTTTTCGGGGTAGCTCTGGAAACACCATATATTTT.

This chain uses TRBV10-2 with TRBJ1-1; D is ambiguous. The CDR3 consists of 13 residues. Trimming took 8 bases from V and 3 from J, leaving 13 bases between them. Germline V lookup: CDR1 WSHSY, CDR2 SAAADI. This chain's CDR3 is CASQRDTYTEAFF. The CDR3 nucleotides are TGCGCCAGCCAGAGGGATACCTACACTGAAGCTTTCTTT.

This chain connects TRBV30 to TRBJ2-7; possible D gene TRBD1, 5 bases. The CDR3 has 15 residues. Per germline, CDR1 GTSNPN and CDR2 SVGIG (reference sequence). The V gene lost 0 bases and the J gene lost 3 bases, with 15 bases spanning the gap. The CDR3 DNA reads TGTGCCTGGAGTGTACAGGTTAGCCCAATCTACGAGCAGTACTTC. This gives the protein CAWSVQVSPIYEQYF.

This sequence joins TRBV27 and TRBJ2-7; D uncertain. V was cut by 2 bases and J by 3 bases, with 11 bases left in between. The CDR3 length is 14 residues. The V gene's germline CDR1 is MNHEY and CDR2 SMNVEV (reference sequence). CDR3 region: CASSLGGLFYEQYF. The CDR3 DNA reads TGTGCCAGCAGTTTAGGCGGCTTGTTCTACGAGCAGTACTTC.

The CDR3 region has the DNA TGTGCCATCAGTGACGGCCAGAACTATGGCTACACCTTC. Its translation is CAISDGQNYGYTF. The rearrangement links TRBV10-3 to TRBJ1-2; the D is unclear. CDR3 size: 13 residues. V was shortened by 3 bases and J by 2 bases, with 7 bases between the two germline ends. Per germline, CDR1 ENHRY and CDR2 SYGVKD.